At least ten counts were recorded for the clone carrying this T cell receptor beta chain. What it recognizes is unknown. The germline V gene encodes CDR1 MNHNS and CDR2 SASEGT. The junction had 11 bases not matched to a gene; V was cut back by 10 bases and J by 7 bases. This CDR3 contains 14 residues. This sample was taken from a study of CD8 T cells in ankylosing spondylitis. TCRdb analysed the 5' RACE reads with MiXCR anew, one entry per CDR3 protein. The data show about 52,000 distinct CDR3 sequences, about 7.8% seen once. Study-level points and caveats: What seemed typical of ankylosing spondylitis blood was a TCR beta motif built from eight highly homologous variants.

The clonotype originates from a female donor with ankylosing spondylitis or in good health (not recorded which). Sequencing used blood, either unsorted or a sorted T cell fraction (not recorded which). The rearrangement joins TRBV6-1 to TRBJ1-1, with 11 bases matching TRBD1. In nucleotides, the CDR3 is TGTGCCACCACGGGCTGGACAGGGGGCGGTGAAGCTTTCTTT. It translates to CATTGWTGGGEAFF.